These 30 T cell receptor beta chains were sequenced from one sample in a study of a mutant IDH1 vaccine in newly diagnosed glioma. No antigen is known for these receptors. Sample time point: week 5, during vaccination. Mutant IDH1 20-mer peptide, at 300 ug, made up each vaccine dose, with topical imiquimod. TCRdb's copy holds only in-frame clones and misses some; the assay was immunoSEQ multiplex PCR. The repertoire has tens of thousands of clones, 65% to 90% of them found once; the top ten carry over 3%. The specimen was PBMCs, collected from a glioma patient whose treatment included an IDH1 peptide vaccine. The receptors here all came from a woman younger than 30 with glioma. Some clones in this sample may be carry-over from other donors' samples.

CDR3 coding DNA: TGTGCCAGCGGCCTAGGAGCGGGAGCCTACAATGAGCAGTTCTTC. It specifies CASGLGAGAYNEQFF. This chain links TRBV14 with TRBJ2-1; 8 nucleotides align to TRBD2. V lost 8 bases and J lost 2; bases outside the gene matches: 8. Germline V gene lookup returns CDR1 SGHDN and CDR2 FVKESK. This CDR3 is built from 15 residues.

The chain uses TRBV6-1 and TRBJ1-1; D unresolved. Germline values: CDR1 MNHNS, CDR2 SASEGT. V lost 6 bases to trimming and J lost 8 bases, with 19 bases between them. This CDR3 comprises 14 residues. CDR3 in amino acids: CASSPAGAGMEAFF. The CDR3 coding sequence is TGTGCCAGCAGCCCAGCGGGAGCGGGCATGGAAGCTTTCTTT.

The genes are TRBV27 and TRBJ2-7; no firm D call. The CDR3 runs 14 residues. With 6 bases removed from V and 2 bases from J, the gap between germline ends came to 14 bases. Germline-derived CDR1 and CDR2 are MNHEY and SMNVEV (reference sequence). CDR3 nucleotide sequence: TGTGCCAGCAGCCCGGCAGCGCTGACCTACGAGCAGTACTTC. It yields the protein CASSPAALTYEQYF.

The rearrangement links TRBV12-5 to TRBJ1-5; D is possibly TRBD1 (5 bases). In germline, CDR1 is LGHNT, CDR2 FRNRAP. The CDR3 loop spans 15 amino acids. V gave up 6 bases and J gave up 3 bases, with 15 bases separating them. CDR3: CASGLGRETNQPQHF. As DNA, the CDR3 is TGTGCTAGTGGCCTGGGACGGGAAACCAATCAGCCCCAGCATTTT.

The DNA of the CDR3 is TGCGCCAGCAGCTTTGGAGCCAGGGGCTCTGGCGAGCAGTACTTC. It yields the protein CASSFGARGSGEQYF. The chain carries TRBV5-1 and TRBJ2-7; tentative D call: TRBD1 (6 bases). V was cut by 2 bases and J by 6 bases, with 18 bases left in between. The germline V gene encodes CDR1 SGHRS and CDR2 YFSETQ. This CDR3 contains 15 residues.

This chain's CDR3 is CASSLKGADEQYF. The CDR3 bases are TGTGCCAGCAGCTTGAAAGGGGCGGACGAGCAGTACTTC. The rearrangement joins TRBV5-4 to TRBJ2-7; weak D call: TRBD1 (5 bases). Germline V lookup: CDR1 SGHNT, CDR2 YYREEE (reference sequence). The ends were cut back, 1 base at V and 5 bases at J, with 10 bases in the middle. This CDR3 comprises 13 residues.

The chain carries TRBV5-6 and TRBJ2-2; possible D gene TRBD1, 5 bases. Germline V gene lookup returns CDR1 SGHDT and CDR2 YYEEEE. Trimming removed 0 bases from V and 5 bases from J, with 17 bases in between. The CDR3 totals 17 residues. The CDR3 sequence is CASSLASETAGTGELFF. CDR3 coding DNA: TGTGCCAGCAGCTTGGCCAGCGAGACAGCCGGGACCGGGGAGCTGTTTTTT.

J is TRBJ2-2 and V is TRBV4-3; D ambiguous. CDR3 size: 13 residues. Germline CDR1 and CDR2: LGHNA and YSLEER. With 1 base removed from V and 6 bases from J, the gap between germline ends came to 6 bases. The CDR3 spells CASSQGYSGELFF. CDR3 DNA: TGCGCCAGCAGCCAAGGTTATTCCGGGGAGCTGTTTTTT.

The chain combines TRBV30 with TRBJ2-5; 11 positions agree with TRBD2. The CDR3 is made up of 14 amino acids. Looked up from germline, CDR1 is GTSNPN and CDR2 is SVGIG (reference sequence). After removal of 7 bases from V and 2 bases from J, the junction contained 6 bases not matched to a gene. CDR3 residues: CAFSGGAKQETQYF. CDR3 coding DNA: TGTGCCTTTAGCGGGGGGGCAAAACAAGAGACCCAGTACTTC.

Points on this clone: A much larger clone differs from this one at a single base, so this may be a read error. This specimen includes other DNA sequences encoding the same CDR3. The chain is built from TRBV4-2 and TRBJ1-4; D unresolved. The CDR3 consists of 17 residues. Looked up from germline, CDR1 is LGHNA and CDR2 is YNFKEQ. CDR3 in amino acids: CASSQDPTLGRAEKLFF. In nucleotides, the CDR3 is TGTGCCAGCAGCCAAGATCCCACCTTAGGACGAGCTGAAAAGCTGTTTTTT.

The chain uses TRBV19 and TRBJ2-7; maybe TRBD2 (5 bases). This CDR3 is built from 15 residues. Germline-derived CDR1 and CDR2 are LNHDA and SQIVND (reference sequence). V dropped 4 bases and J dropped 2 bases, with 15 bases sitting between them. In DNA, the CDR3 is TGTGCCAGTAGTACCGTCGGGTCGCGGGCCTACGAGCAGTACTTC. This translates into CASSTVGSRAYEQYF.

Written as DNA, the CDR3 is TGTGCCAGCAGCCCAGGGAGGAGCGGTCGGGTCAGGAGGGATACGCAGTATTTT. As protein: CASSPGRSGRVRRDTQYF. The chain combines TRBV7-2 with TRBJ2-3, with D perhaps matching TRBD2 (6 bases). Trimming shortened V by 5 bases and J by 6 bases, and 27 bases separated the two germline ends. The CDR3 is 18 amino acids. Germline lookup yields CDR1 SGHTA and CDR2 FQGNSA.

V gene TRBV9 combines with J gene TRBJ2-2; 7 bases match TRBD1. The CDR3 length is 16 residues. Germline CDR1 is SGDLS and CDR2 is YYNGEE. The junction had 6 bases not matched to a gene; V was cut back by 3 bases and J by 1 base. The chain's CDR3 is CASSAGRGLNTGELFF. DNA of the CDR3: TGTGCCAGCAGCGCCGGCAGGGGGTTGAACACCGGGGAGCTGTTTTTT.

The chain employs TRBV9 and TRBJ1-2; TRBD1 is a possible D gene (5 bases). In germline, CDR1 is SGDLS, CDR2 YYNGEE. V was pared by 8 bases and J by 2 bases, with 16 bases between. The CDR3 runs to 14 residues. DNA of the CDR3: TGTGCCAGTGGCGGGGCACCTTACAACTATGGCTACACCTTC. Translated, it gives CASGGAPYNYGYTF.

The V call is TRBV18, the J call TRBJ2-3; unclear D gene. Germline V lookup: CDR1 KGHSH, CDR2 LQKENI. V was trimmed by 6 bases and J by 6 bases, leaving 4 bases between them. This CDR3 region has 10 residues. CDR3 DNA sequence: TGTGCCAGCTCCGGTGATACGCAGTATTTT. It yields the protein CASSGDTQYF. Drawing the rest from reference TRBV18 and TRBJ2-3, the complete variable domain is NAGVMQNPRHLVRRRGQEARLRCSPMKGHSHVYWYRQLPEEGLKFMVYLQKENIIDESGMPKERFSAEFPKEGPSILRIQQVVRGDSAAYFCASSGDTQYFGPGTRLTVL.

The V gene is TRBV5-4, the J gene TRBJ2-5; 7 nucleotides align to TRBD1. This CDR3 is built from 15 residues. V dropped 4 bases and J dropped 1; count of bases not matched to a gene: 7. Germline CDR1 is SGHNT and CDR2 is YYREEE (reference sequence). CDR3 amino acids: CASSPRQGVQETQYF. The CDR3 bases are TGTGCCAGCAGCCCCAGGCAGGGGGTCCAAGAGACCCAGTACTTC.

V and J are TRBV2 and TRBJ1-5; the D gene is possibly TRBD1 (6 bases). Per the germline V gene, CDR1 is SNHLY and CDR2 is FYNNEI. The CDR3 consists of 16 residues. Deletions cut 6 bases from V and 0 bases from J, with 15 bases between. The CDR3 nucleotides read TGTGCCAGCAGGGGGCTAAGGGGGGATAGCAATCAGCCCCAGCATTTT. It yields the protein CASRGLRGDSNQPQHF.

V usage is TRBV19 and J usage is TRBJ1-1, with D maybe TRBD1 (5 bases). The CDR3 consists of 15 residues. Deletions cut 4 bases from V and 7 bases from J, with 19 bases between. Per germline, CDR1 LNHDA and CDR2 SQIVND (reference sequence). The CDR3: CASSTRPRAGGEAFF. DNA for the CDR3: TGTGCCAGTAGTACCCGCCCGCGGGCCGGGGGTGAAGCTTTCTTT. The whole variable domain, filled in from reference TRBV19 and TRBJ1-1, reads DGGITQSPKYLFRKEGQNVTLSCEQNLNHDAMYWYRQDPGQGLRLIYYSQIVNDFQKGDIAEGYSVSREKKESFPLTVTSAQKNPTAFYLCASSTRPRAGGEAFFGQGTRLTVV.

The rearrangement joins TRBV29-1 to TRBJ2-3; perhaps TRBD1 as D (5 bases). V was clipped by 3 bases and J by 4 bases, with 8 bases between them. The germline CDR1 and CDR2 sequences are SQVTM and ANQGSEA. CDR3 length equals 12 residues. The CDR3 region is CSVDKGSDTQYF. The CDR3 DNA reads as TGCAGCGTTGATAAGGGGTCAGATACGCAGTATTTT.

The sample holds one count of this clone. This rearrangement joins TRBV7-6 to TRBJ2-7; TRBD2 is a possible D gene (6 bases). The ends were cut back, 0 bases at V and 3 bases at J, with 12 bases in the middle. This CDR3 comprises 15 residues. CDR1 is SGHVS and CDR2 is FNYEAQ in the germline V gene. CDR3 DNA: TGTGCCAGCAGCTTAGCGTACGGGAGTAACTACGAGCAGTACTTC. Encoded protein: CASSLAYGSNYEQYF.

The chain carries TRBV18 and TRBJ2-7; tentative D call: TRBD1 (6 bases). V was trimmed by 3 bases and J by 0 bases, leaving 12 bases between them. The CDR3 runs 15 residues. Germline CDR1 is KGHSH and CDR2 is LQKENI. The CDR3, as DNA: TGTGCCAGCTCACCCCTTACAGGGAGCTCCTACGAGCAGTACTTC. Amino acids: CASSPLTGSSYEQYF.

J is TRBJ1-3 and V is TRBV12-5, with 8 nucleotides matching TRBD1. The V segment lost 1 base and the J segment 4 bases; nucleotides outside the gene matches: 6. The CDR3 is 16 residues long. Germline CDR1 reads LGHNT; CDR2 reads FRNRAP. The CDR3 DNA reads as TGTGCTAGTGGTTTGGGGACTGGGGACAGGGGAAACACCATATATTTT. Protein sequence: CASGLGTGDRGNTIYF.

This chain connects TRBV15 to TRBJ1-2, with a tentative D call TRBD1 (6 bases). V lost 0 bases and J lost 4, with 21 bases in between. The germline gives CDR1 LNHNV, CDR2 YYDKDF (reference sequence). The CDR3 totals 18 residues. The CDR3 here is CATSRDPPTGQKGYGYTF. The CDR3 DNA reads as TGTGCCACCAGCAGAGATCCTCCAACAGGGCAAAAGGGCTATGGCTACACCTTC. Together with reference TRBV15 and TRBJ1-2, the CDR3 gives the full variable domain: DAMVIQNPRYQVTQFGKPVTLSCSQTLNHNVMYWYQQKSSQAPKLLFHYYDKDFNNEADTPDNFQSRRPNTSFCFLDIRSPGLGDTAMYLCATSRDPPTGQKGYGYTFGSGTRLTVV.

V gene TRBV6-4 combines with J gene TRBJ2-2; TRBD2 agrees at 8 bases. The ends lost 8 bases at V and 9 bases at J; junction bases unmatched: 11. CDR3 size: 14 residues. Germline CDR1 and CDR2: MRHNA and SNTAGT. CDR3 loop: CASVRAGGPRELFF. The CDR3 DNA sequence: TGTGCCAGCGTTCGGGCGGGGGGCCCGAGGGAGCTGTTTTTT.

V usage is TRBV19 and J usage is TRBJ1-2; tentative D call: TRBD1 (6 bases). Germline CDR1 reads LNHDA; CDR2 reads SQIVND (reference sequence). The ends were cut back, 3 bases at V and 5 bases at J, with 10 bases in the middle. The CDR3 is made up of 13 amino acids. CDR3 residues: CASSIDGTYGYTF. In nucleotides, the CDR3 is TGTGCCAGTAGTATCGATGGGACATATGGCTACACCTTC.

This clone was observed a single time. This sequence joins TRBV5-6 and TRBJ1-2; weak D call: TRBD1 (5 bases). Germline V CDR1 and CDR2: SGHDT, YYEEEE. Trimming cost V 0 bases and J 0 bases, with 15 bases left between them. The CDR3 is 17 amino acids. CDR3 sequence reads: CASSLGWTRPTNYGYTF. CDR3 sequence (DNA): TGTGCCAGCAGCTTGGGCTGGACAAGACCTACTAACTATGGCTACACCTTC.

This clone was detected only a few times. The gene calls are TRBV5-1 and TRBJ1-1; D unresolved. V was trimmed by 4 bases and J by 4 bases, leaving 11 bases between them. Germline CDR1 SGHRS, CDR2 YFSETQ. The CDR3 has 13 residues. CDR3 sequence (DNA): TGCGCCAGCAGCACCCCACCGGGCACTGAAGCTTTCTTT. Protein product: CASSTPPGTEAFF.

The chain carries TRBV23-1 and TRBJ1-2; perhaps TRBD1 as D (6 bases). TRBV23-1 is flagged as an ORF with uncertain function. The CDR3 contains 17 residues. The V gene lost 1 base and the J gene lost 6 bases, with 21 bases spanning the gap. CDR3 nucleotides: TGCGCCAGCAGTCAATTAACAGGGAGGGTGAAGTTTGATGGCTACACCTTC. It codes for CASSQLTGRVKFDGYTF.

This rearrangement joins TRBV4-2 to TRBJ2-4; TRBD2 agrees at 9 bases. V shed 1 base and J 9 bases; nucleotides not matched to a gene: 4. Germline values: CDR1 LGHNA, CDR2 YNFKEQ. This CDR3 is 14 amino acids long. The CDR3 reads CASSQVTSGSIQYF. CDR3 sequence (DNA): TGTGCCAGCAGCCAAGTGACTAGCGGTAGCATTCAGTACTTC.

The chain uses TRBV19 and TRBJ2-1; TRBD1 matches at 7 bases. V lost 3 bases, J lost 4 bases, and 6 bases stayed unmatched. The CDR3 runs 15 residues. CDR1 and CDR2 (germline): LNHDA, SQIVND (reference sequence). As DNA, the CDR3 is TGTGCCAGTAGTATCGCACCGACAGGGTACAATGAGCAGTTCTTC. Translation: CASSIAPTGYNEQFF.